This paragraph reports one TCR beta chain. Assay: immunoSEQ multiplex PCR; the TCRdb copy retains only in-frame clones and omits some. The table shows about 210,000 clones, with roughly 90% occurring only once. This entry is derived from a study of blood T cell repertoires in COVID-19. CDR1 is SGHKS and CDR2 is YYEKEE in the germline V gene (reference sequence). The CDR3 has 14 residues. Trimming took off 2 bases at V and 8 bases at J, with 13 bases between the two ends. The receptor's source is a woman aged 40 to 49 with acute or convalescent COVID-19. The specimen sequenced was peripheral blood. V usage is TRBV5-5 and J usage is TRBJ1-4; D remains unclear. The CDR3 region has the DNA TGTGCCAGCAGCTTACCCCGTTTCGGGGAAAAACTGTTTTTT. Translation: CASSLPRFGEKLFF.